The 13 T cell receptor beta chains below were found in one sample sequenced in a study of blood T cell repertoires in COVID-19 (dated by TCRdb to between 2020 and 2021). Library preparation was by the immunoSEQ multiplex PCR assay. TCRdb carries this immuneACCESS record with in-frame sequences only. Its versions omit some clonotypes, under half of them owing to an unresolved V gene in the studies checked, with the rest unexplained. The sample data list 140,000 to 150,000 clones, and roughly 85% of these were observed just once. The ten largest clones capture approximately 4.3% of the sample. The sample was PBMCs or T cells enriched from blood (not recorded which). These TCRs come from a middle-aged man who had recovered from COVID-19.

The chain carries TRBV19 and TRBJ1-4; the D gene is possibly TRBD1 (5 bases). The ends were cut back, 6 bases at V and 0 bases at J, with 14 bases in the middle. The CDR3 runs to 16 residues. Germline CDR1 and CDR2: LNHDA and SQIVND (reference sequence). The CDR3 coding sequence is TGTGCCAGTAGGCCGCGGACACCTGCAACTAATGAAAAACTGTTTTTT. Encoded protein: CASRPRTPATNEKLFF.

This clone was seen a few times. The genes are TRBV18 and TRBJ2-1; TRBD2 agrees at 14 bases. Germline values: CDR1 KGHSH, CDR2 LQKENI. With 2 bases clipped from V and 8 bases from J, the junction kept 5 bases outside the gene matches. The CDR3 has 16 residues. The CDR3 sequence is CASSPGGLAGGYEQFF. The CDR3 nucleotides are TGTGCCAGCTCACCAGGAGGACTAGCGGGAGGATATGAGCAGTTCTTC.

The CDR3 here is CASSDINRSGAFF. CDR3 nucleotides: TGTGCCAGCAGCGATATAAATAGATCGGGGGCTTTCTTT. V usage is TRBV27 and J usage is TRBJ1-1; no clear D gene. Germline loops: CDR1 MNHEY, CDR2 SMNVEV (reference sequence). Trimming left V 6 bases short and J 11 bases short, with 19 bases between. There are 13 residues in the CDR3.

The chain recombines TRBV5-5 with TRBJ2-1; weak D call: TRBD2 (5 bases). Germline loops: CDR1 SGHKS, CDR2 YYEKEE (reference sequence). Trimming took off 4 bases at V and 0 bases at J, with 11 bases between the two ends. This CDR3 is 15 amino acids long. In DNA, the CDR3 is TGTGCCAGCAGCCTTTACGGGGACTCCTACAATGAGCAGTTCTTC. Amino acids: CASSLYGDSYNEQFF.

This CDR3 reads CASSARLAGSTDTQYF. The DNA of the CDR3 is TGTGCCAGTAGTGCACGACTAGCGGGAAGCACAGATACGCAGTATTTT. The chain uses TRBV19 and TRBJ2-3; 11 nucleotides line up with TRBD2. V was clipped by 5 bases and J by 0 bases; unmatched bases: 4. The CDR3 runs to 16 residues. Looked up from germline, CDR1 is LNHDA and CDR2 is SQIVND (reference sequence).

The V gene is TRBV6-5, the J gene TRBJ2-3; TRBD2 matches 7 bases. The CDR3 runs to 15 residues. After removal of 0 bases from V and 4 bases from J, the junction contained 4 bases not matched to a gene. The germline gives CDR1 MNHEY, CDR2 SVGAGI. The CDR3 protein is CASSYSGGLADTQYF. As DNA, the CDR3 is TGTGCCAGCAGTTACTCGGGGGGGTTGGCAGATACGCAGTATTTT.

The chain combines TRBV18 with TRBJ2-5; no firm D call. The germline CDR1 and CDR2 sequences are KGHSH and LQKENI. V lost 5 bases and J lost 2, with 9 bases in between. This CDR3 has 13 amino acids. The CDR3 bases are TGTGCCAGCTCAGAACTACCACAAGAGACCCAGTACTTC. It is translated as CASSELPQETQYF. The entire variable domain, with the rest obtained from reference TRBV18 and TRBJ2-5, is as follows: NAGVMQNPRHLVRRRGQEARLRCSPMKGHSHVYWYRQLPEEGLKFMVYLQKENIIDESGMPKERFSAEFPKEGPSILRIQQVVRGDSAAYFCASSELPQETQYFGPGTRLLVL.

CDR3 sequence reads: CASSRAGGGERHYNEQFF. The CDR3 bases are TGTGCCAGCAGCCGCGCGGGGGGAGGGGAGCGGCATTACAATGAGCAGTTCTTC. The chain uses TRBV7-2 and TRBJ2-1, with 8 bases lining up with TRBD2. CDR3 length: 18 residues. The V segment lost 5 bases and the J segment 4 bases; nucleotides outside the gene matches: 16. Germline CDR1 SGHTA, CDR2 FQGNSA.

The rearrangement links TRBV27 to TRBJ2-7; 12 positions agree with TRBD2. The CDR3 totals 15 residues. Germline V lookup: CDR1 MNHEY, CDR2 SMNVEV (reference sequence). Trimming cost V 6 bases and J 2 bases; bases outside gene matches: 5. The CDR3 region is CASRLTSGGTYEQYV. The CDR3 region has the DNA TGTGCCAGCAGGTTGACTAGCGGGGGCACCTACGAGCAGTACGTC.

This sequence joins TRBV28 and TRBJ1-4; 10 nucleotides agree with TRBD1. Per germline, CDR1 MDHEN and CDR2 SYDVKM. The CDR3 is 15 residues long. V dropped 5 bases and J dropped 6; count of bases not matched to a gene: 6. The DNA for the CDR3 is TGTGCCAGCAGTGGACGGACAGGGGGGGATGAAAAACTGTTTTTT. Translated: CASSGRTGGDEKLFF.

On this clone itself: The same CDR3 is also encoded by other DNA sequences in this sample. The chain has TRBV20-1 and TRBJ2-7; perhaps TRBD1 as D (5 bases). V was trimmed by 2 bases and J by 4 bases, leaving 6 bases between them. CDR3 length equals 11 residues. The V gene's germline CDR1 is DFQATT and CDR2 SNEGSKA (reference sequence). In DNA form, the CDR3 reads TGCAGTGCTAGACAGGGTTACGAGCAGTACGTC. Translated, it gives CSARQGYEQYV.

The chain uses TRBV28 and TRBJ2-5; the match to TRBD2 covers 13 bases. After removal of 8 bases from V and 5 bases from J, the junction contained 5 bases not matched to a gene. From germline, CDR1 is MDHEN and CDR2 SYDVKM. This CDR3 region has 14 residues. CDR3 in amino acids: CASSGLAGVETQYF. The CDR3, as DNA: TGTGCCAGCTCTGGACTAGCGGGAGTGGAGACCCAGTACTTC.

This rearrangement joins TRBV7-2 to TRBJ1-2; D is possibly TRBD1 (5 bases). Germline V gene lookup returns CDR1 SGHTA and CDR2 FQGNSA. This CDR3 has 14 residues. V lost 5 bases and J 4 bases, leaving 14 bases between the germline ends. CDR3 amino acids: CASSMDRDSYGYTF. In DNA form, the CDR3 reads TGTGCCAGCAGCATGGATCGAGACAGCTATGGCTACACCTTC.